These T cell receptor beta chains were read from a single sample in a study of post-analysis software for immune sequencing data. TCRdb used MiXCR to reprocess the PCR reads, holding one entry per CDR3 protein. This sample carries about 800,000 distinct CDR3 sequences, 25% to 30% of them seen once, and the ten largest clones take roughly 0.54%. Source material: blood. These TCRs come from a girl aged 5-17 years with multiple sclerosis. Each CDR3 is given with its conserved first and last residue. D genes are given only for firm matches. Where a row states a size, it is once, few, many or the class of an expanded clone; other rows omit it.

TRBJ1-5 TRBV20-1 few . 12 CSALPGNQPQHF TGCAGTGCTCTTCCGGGGAATCAGCCCCAGCATTTT
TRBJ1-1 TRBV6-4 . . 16 CASIHGTPSRNTEAFF TGTGCCAGCATCCATGGGACACCAAGTAGGAACACTGAAGCTTTCTTT
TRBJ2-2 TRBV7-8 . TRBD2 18 CASSPARVPGGATGELFF TGTGCCAGCAGCCCCGCCCGCGTCCCCGGGGGGGCAACCGGGGAGCTGTTTTTT
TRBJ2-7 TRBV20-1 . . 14 CSASELARTYEQYF TGCAGTGCTAGCGAGCTAGCTAGGACCTACGAGCAGTACTTC
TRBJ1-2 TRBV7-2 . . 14 CASSLGAQYYGYTF TGTGCCAGCAGCTTAGGGGCCCAATACTATGGCTACACCTTC
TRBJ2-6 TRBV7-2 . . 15 CASSLNIAGANVLTF TGTGCCAGCAGCTTAAATATCGCTGGGGCCAACGTCCTGACTTTC
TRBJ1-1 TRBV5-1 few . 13 CASRLTEGTEAFF TGCGCCAGCAGATTGACAGAGGGCACTGAAGCTTTCTTT
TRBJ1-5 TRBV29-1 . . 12 CSAQGQGQPQHF TGCAGCGCCCAGGGTCAGGGTCAGCCCCAGCATTTT
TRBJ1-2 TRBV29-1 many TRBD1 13 CSVLNTGDYGYTF TGCAGCGTTCTCAACACAGGGGACTATGGCTACACCTTC
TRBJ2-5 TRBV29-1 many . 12 CSVDVSQETQYF TGCAGCGTTGACGTCAGCCAAGAGACCCAGTACTTC
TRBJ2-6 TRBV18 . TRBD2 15 CASSLRGDGANVLTF TGTGCCAGCTCACTCCGGGGGGACGGGGCCAACGTCCTGACTTTC
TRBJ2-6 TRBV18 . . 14 CASSPVAGANVLTF TGTGCCAGCTCACCTGTGGCTGGCGCCAACGTCCTGACTTTC
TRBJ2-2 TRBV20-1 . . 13 CSPRQLNTGELFF TGCAGCCCGCGACAGCTGAACACCGGGGAGCTGTTTTTT
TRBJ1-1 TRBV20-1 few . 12 CSARDLGNEAFF TGCAGTGCTAGAGATCTCGGCAACGAGGCTTTCTTT
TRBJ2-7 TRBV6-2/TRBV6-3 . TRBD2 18 CASSPPAILAGTSYEQYF TGTGCCAGCAGTCCGCCGGCAATACTAGCGGGAACTTCCTACGAGCAGTACTTC
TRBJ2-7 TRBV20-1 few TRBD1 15 CSARDMRQGWDEQYF TGCAGTGCTAGAGATATGAGACAGGGGTGGGACGAGCAGTACTTC
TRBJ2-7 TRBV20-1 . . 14 CSVTARGFQDEQYF TGCAGTGTTACCGCCCGCGGATTTCAAGACGAGCAGTACTTC
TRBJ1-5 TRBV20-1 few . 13 CSASRQGNQPQHF TGCAGTGCTAGTCGGCAGGGGAATCAGCCCCAGCATTTT
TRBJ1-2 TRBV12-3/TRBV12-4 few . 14 CASRGRGASYGYTF TGTGCCAGCAGGGGTCGCGGGGCCTCCTATGGCTACACCTTC
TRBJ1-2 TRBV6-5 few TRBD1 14 CASNFAQGANGYTF TGTGCCAGCAACTTCGCCCAGGGGGCTAATGGCTACACCTTC
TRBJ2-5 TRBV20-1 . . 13 CSARGEGGETRYF TGCAGTGCTAGGGGCGAGGGTGGAGAGACCCGGTACTTC
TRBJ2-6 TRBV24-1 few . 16 CATSDLRLSGANVLTF TGTGCCACCAGTGATTTGAGGTTATCTGGGGCCAACGTCCTGACTTTC
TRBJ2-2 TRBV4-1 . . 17 CASSQVAGLTNTGELFF TGCGCCAGCAGCCAAGTCGCAGGGCTCACGAACACCGGGGAGCTGTTTTTT
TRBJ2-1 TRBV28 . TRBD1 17 CASRPGTGGTSYNEQFF TGTGCCAGCAGGCCCGGGACAGGGGGAACGTCCTACAATGAGCAGTTCTTC
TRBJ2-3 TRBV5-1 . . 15 CASSLLSQNTDTQYF TGCGCCAGCAGCTTGTTATCACAGAACACAGATACGCAGTATTTT
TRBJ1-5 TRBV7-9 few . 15 CASSGRDGSNQPQHF TGTGCCAGCAGCGGCCGGGACGGTAGCAATCAGCCCCAGCATTTT
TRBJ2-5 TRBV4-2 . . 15 CASSQSGGRSETQYF TGTGCCAGCAGCCAATCAGGTGGCCGTTCGGAGACCCAGTACTTC
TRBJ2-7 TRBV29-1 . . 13 CSVGPSGGYEQYF TGCAGCGTTGGGCCCTCGGGTGGGTACGAGCAGTACTTC
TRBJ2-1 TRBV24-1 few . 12 CATSVFGAEQFF TGTGCCACCAGTGTTTTTGGTGCTGAGCAGTTCTTC
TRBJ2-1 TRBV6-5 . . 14 CASSYRQAYNEQFF TGTGCCAGCAGTTATCGGCAGGCCTACAATGAGCAGTTCTTC
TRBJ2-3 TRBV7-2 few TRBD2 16 CASSPLAGGPPDTQYF TGTGCCAGCAGCCCTTTAGCGGGAGGGCCCCCAGATACGCAGTATTTT
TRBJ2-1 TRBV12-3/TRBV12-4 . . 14 CASSPGVGYNEQFF TGTGCCAGCAGTCCAGGGGTTGGCTACAATGAGCAGTTCTTC
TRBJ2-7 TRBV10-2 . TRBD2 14 CASRSGRDSYEQYF TGCGCCAGCAGAAGCGGGAGGGACTCCTACGAGCAGTACTTC
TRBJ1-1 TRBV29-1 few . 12 CSSRYLNTEAFF TGCAGCTCCAGATACCTGAACACTGAAGCTTTCTTT
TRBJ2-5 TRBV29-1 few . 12 CSVVRGLETQYF TGCAGCGTTGTGCGGGGTTTAGAGACCCAGTACTTC
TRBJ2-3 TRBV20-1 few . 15 CSALPGLLSTDTQYF TGCAGTGCCTTGCCCGGACTCCTTAGCACAGATACGCAGTATTTT
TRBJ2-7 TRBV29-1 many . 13 CSVRTAAQTEQYF TGCAGCGTACGGACAGCCGCCCAGACCGAGCAGTACTTC
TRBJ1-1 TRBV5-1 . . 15 CASSLGAAGVTEAFF TGCGCCAGCAGCTTGGGTGCCGCAGGGGTCACTGAAGCTTTCTTT
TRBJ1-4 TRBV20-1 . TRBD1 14 CSASSSGGNEKLFF TGCAGTGCTAGCAGTTCAGGGGGTAATGAAAAACTGTTTTTT
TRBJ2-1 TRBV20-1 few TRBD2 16 CSAREAGPSGYNEQFF TGCAGTGCTAGAGAGGCAGGGCCTAGCGGCTACAATGAGCAGTTCTTC
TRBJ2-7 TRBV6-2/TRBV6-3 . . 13 CASESAISYEQYF TGTGCCAGCGAGAGTGCCATATCCTACGAGCAGTACTTC
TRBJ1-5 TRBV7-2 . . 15 CASSLFRNSNQPQHF TGTGCCAGCAGCTTATTCAGAAATAGCAATCAGCCCCAGCATTTT
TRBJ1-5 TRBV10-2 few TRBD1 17 CATGPGQGSYSNQPQHF TGCGCCACCGGACCGGGACAGGGCTCTTATAGCAATCAGCCCCAGCATTTT
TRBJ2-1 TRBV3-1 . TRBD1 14 CASSQDRGRAEQFF TGTGCCAGCAGCCAAGACAGGGGGCGAGCGGAGCAGTTCTTC
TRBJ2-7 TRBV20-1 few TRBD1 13 CSATRTGWYEQYF TGCAGTGCTACCAGGACAGGGTGGTACGAGCAGTACTTC
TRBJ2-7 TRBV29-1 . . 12 CSVDSGRGEQYF TGCAGCGTTGATTCGGGAAGGGGCGAGCAGTACTTC
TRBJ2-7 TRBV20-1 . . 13 CSATETVNYEQYF TGCAGTGCTACCGAGACGGTGAACTACGAGCAGTACTTC
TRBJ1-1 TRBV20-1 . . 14 CSAGVMEKNTEAFF TGCAGTGCTGGGGTCATGGAGAAGAACACTGAAGCTTTCTTT
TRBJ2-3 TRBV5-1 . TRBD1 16 CASTPDRGPSTDTQYF TGCGCCAGCACCCCCGACAGGGGGCCTAGCACAGATACGCAGTATTTT